A single sample is the source of the 19 T cell receptor beta chains below, sequenced in a study of vaccination and CD4 T cells after COVID-19. Treatment: roughly 10-day PBMC culture with coronavirus spike peptide pools or control peptides (ViraFEST assay). These receptors' targets are unknown. An Oncomine TCR Beta short-read assay was used to sequence the DNA from cultured CD4+ T cells. TCRdb independently ran MiXCR on the PCR reads; one entry per CDR3 protein. The sample consists of about 23,000 distinct CDR3 sequences, 67% of them appearing once. The sample was CD4+ T cells from blood, cultured in vitro, taken after SARS-CoV-2 vaccination. These receptors were obtained from a human donor who received a COVID-19 vaccine.

V and J are TRBV24-1 and TRBJ2-1, with TRBD2 matching 12 bases. With 6 bases clipped from V and 5 bases from J, the junction kept 7 bases outside the gene matches. Germline lookup yields CDR1 KGHDR and CDR2 SFDVKD. The CDR3 contains 16 residues. The CDR3 DNA sequence: TGTGCCACCAGTTTTTTGTCTAGCGGGGGGGACAATGAGCAGTTCTTC. Translated, it gives CATSFLSSGGDNEQFF.

The gene calls are TRBV6-1 and TRBJ2-7; TRBD2 is a possible D gene (5 bases). The CDR3 consists of 13 residues. The germline gives CDR1 MNHNS, CDR2 SASEGT. The V and J ends lost 6 bases and 3 bases respectively, with 12 bases between them. CDR3 residues: CASREAGVYEQYF. The CDR3 region has the DNA TGTGCCAGCAGGGAGGCTGGGGTCTACGAGCAGTACTTC.

This chain connects TRBV6-1 to TRBJ1-1; no firm D call. Per the germline V gene, CDR1 is MNHNS and CDR2 is SASEGT. The V end lost 5 bases, the J end lost 1 base, and 8 bases lay between the germline ends. This CDR3 contains 13 residues. This CDR3 is CASSRTTNTEAFF. The CDR3 DNA follows: TGTGCCAGCAGTCGAACTACGAACACTGAAGCTTTCTTT.

DNA of the CDR3: TGTGCCAGCAGCCCACGGACAGGCGCTGAAGCTTTCTTT. It codes for CASSPRTGAEAFF. The V gene is TRBV11-3, the J gene TRBJ1-1, with 7 nucleotides matching TRBD1. The V segment lost 5 bases and the J segment 6 bases; nucleotides outside the gene matches: 6. Germline CDR1 reads SGHNT; CDR2 reads YENEEA. The CDR3 is 13 residues long.

This clonotype was counted a few times. V gene TRBV9 combines with J gene TRBJ1-2, with TRBD1 identical over 7 bases. The length of the CDR3 is 17 residues. V was pared by 2 bases and J by 0 bases, with 10 bases of the junction left unmatched. The germline V gene encodes CDR1 SGDLS and CDR2 YYNGEE. CDR3 sequence: CASSVQTGTASNYGYTF. The CDR3 bases are TGTGCCAGCAGCGTCCAAACCGGGACAGCTTCTAACTATGGCTACACCTTC.

This clonotype was detected only once. V usage is TRBV6-5 and J usage is TRBJ2-7; 11 positions agree with TRBD1. The CDR3 is made up of 16 amino acids. Germline V CDR1 and CDR2: MNHEY, SVGAGI. The trim removed 1 base at V and 2 bases at J, leaving 4 bases unmatched. The CDR3 sequence is CASSYYPGQGAYEQYF. CDR3 bases: TGTGCCAGCAGTTACTATCCGGGACAGGGGGCCTACGAGCAGTACTTC.

This sequence joins TRBV6-1 and TRBJ1-5; the match to TRBD1 covers 7 bases. Losses at the gene ends were 6 bases for V and 1 base for J; bases not matched to a gene: 15. Germline values: CDR1 MNHNS, CDR2 SASEGT. There are 18 residues in the CDR3. DNA for the CDR3: TGTGCCAGCAGACAGTGGACAGGCGTTACTTTAAGCAATCAGCCCCAGCATTTT. It yields the protein CASRQWTGVTLSNQPQHF.

The gene calls are TRBV20-1 and TRBJ2-7; 9 nucleotides align to TRBD2. The CDR3 sequence is 16 residues long. Looked up from germline, CDR1 is DFQATT and CDR2 is SNEGSKA (reference sequence). J gave up 5 bases and V 6 bases, and 17 bases lay outside the gene matches. In DNA form, the CDR3 reads TGCAGTGCCACGTCGACTACTCTGAGCGGGGGGAACGAGCAGTACTTC. This encodes CSATSTTLSGGNEQYF.

The chain's CDR3 is CSARELGREYGYTF. The CDR3 DNA sequence: TGCAGTGCTAGAGAGTTGGGGCGAGAATATGGCTACACCTTC. This chain joins TRBV20-1 and TRBJ1-2; maybe TRBD1 (5 bases). In germline, CDR1 is DFQATT, CDR2 SNEGSKA (reference sequence). Trimming removed 0 bases at V and 5 bases at J, with 13 bases between. The CDR3 consists of 14 residues.

V and J are TRBV19 and TRBJ2-5; TRBD2 might be the D (6 bases). The V gene lost 5 bases and the J gene lost 1 base, with 14 bases spanning the gap. Per germline, CDR1 LNHDA and CDR2 SQIVND (reference sequence). The CDR3 consists of 15 residues. CDR3 in amino acids: CASSQAGRLQETQYF. CDR3 nucleotide sequence: TGTGCCAGTAGTCAAGCAGGGAGGCTCCAAGAGACCCAGTACTTC.

This clonotype was observed a handful of times. V is TRBV15 and J is TRBJ2-7; D is unclear. Trimming stripped 0 bases from V and 3 bases from J, with 9 bases between. Germline-derived CDR1 and CDR2 are LNHNV and YYDKDF (reference sequence). This CDR3 contains 14 residues. In DNA form, the CDR3 reads TGTGCCACCAGCAGAGACCGGGTGGGCTACGAGCAGTACTTC. Its translation: CATSRDRVGYEQYF.

In this sample, this clonotype turned up a few times. This chain joins TRBV2 and TRBJ1-5; 9 positions agree with TRBD1. The CDR3 covers 15 residues. Germline lookup yields CDR1 SNHLY and CDR2 FYNNEI. V trimming: 6 bases; J trimming: 7 bases; junction bases outside the gene matches: 10. CDR3 region: CASRLTGGAGQPQHF. In DNA form, the CDR3 reads TGTGCCAGCAGGCTTACAGGGGGCGCGGGCCAGCCCCAGCATTTT.

This clonotype was detected only a few times. This rearrangement joins TRBV20-1 to TRBJ2-3; 9 bases are shared with TRBD1. The germline V gene encodes CDR1 DFQATT and CDR2 SNEGSKA (reference sequence). CDR3 length: 14 amino acids. Unmatched junction bases numbered 5, after V lost 5 bases and J lost 2 bases. Here the CDR3 reads CSAWTGANTDTQYF. CDR3 in DNA: TGCAGTGCTTGGACAGGGGCGAACACAGATACGCAGTATTTT.

CDR3 region: CAISDGTGNGYTF. CDR3 nucleotides: TGTGCCATCAGTGACGGGACAGGTAATGGCTACACCTTC. The chain employs TRBV10-3 and TRBJ1-2, with 8 positions matching TRBD1. J was trimmed by 6 bases and V by 3 bases; bases with no gene match: 3. This CDR3 has 13 residues. Germline loops: CDR1 ENHRY, CDR2 SYGVKD.

The chain carries TRBV7-4 and TRBJ2-3; D gene ambiguous. CDR3 size: 15 residues. Germline CDR1 reads SGHVT; CDR2 reads SQSDAQ. The germline V and J ends were trimmed by 1 base and 1 base, with 9 bases remaining between them. DNA for the CDR3: TGTGCCAGCAGCTTAGTACTGAACGGCACAGATACGCAGTATTTT. Translated, it gives CASSLVLNGTDTQYF. The full variable domain, rest sourced from reference TRBV7-4 and TRBJ2-3, is GAGVSQSPRYKVAKRGRDVALRCDSISGHVTLYWYRQTLGQGSEVLTYSQSDAQRDKSGRPSGRFSAERPERSVSTLKIQRTEQGDSAVYLCASSLVLNGTDTQYFGPGTRLTVL.

The chain employs TRBV20-1 and TRBJ2-5, with 8 bases identical to TRBD1. J lost 1 base, V lost 7 bases, and 5 bases had no gene match. The V gene's germline CDR1 is DFQATT and CDR2 SNEGSKA (reference sequence). This CDR3 comprises 13 residues. This CDR3 reads CSGRGPLQETQYF. As DNA, the CDR3 is TGCAGTGGCAGGGGGCCTCTCCAAGAGACCCAGTACTTC.

The chain joins TRBV6-1 to TRBJ1-1; 7 nucleotides line up with TRBD1. The germline CDR1 and CDR2 sequences are MNHNS and SASEGT. Trimming removed 6 bases from V and 1 base from J; junction bases left unmatched: 5. The CDR3 is made up of 14 amino acids. Here the CDR3 DNA reads TGTGCCAGCAGCCCGGGACAGCGGAACACTGAAGCTTTCTTT. Translation: CASSPGQRNTEAFF.

This clonotype turned up a few times. This rearrangement joins TRBV7-6 to TRBJ2-5, with unresolved D. CDR3 length equals 12 residues. Germline values: CDR1 SGHVS, CDR2 FNYEAQ. V was clipped by 0 bases and J by 5 bases, with 4 bases between them. This CDR3 is CASSLARETQYF. CDR3 in DNA: TGTGCCAGCAGCTTAGCTAGGGAGACCCAGTACTTC.

The chain employs TRBV5-5 and TRBJ1-5, with a weak D call TRBD1 (5 bases). The CDR3 has 15 residues. The ends were cut back, 0 bases at V and 5 bases at J, with 12 bases in the middle. Per the germline V gene, CDR1 is SGHKS and CDR2 is YYEKEE (reference sequence). The CDR3: CASSLAAGEHQPQHF. CDR3 DNA sequence: TGTGCCAGCAGCTTGGCCGCGGGGGAGCATCAGCCCCAGCATTTT. The variable domain in full, completed from reference TRBV5-5 and TRBJ1-5, reads DAGVTQSPTHLIKTRGQQVTLRCSPISGHKSVSWYQQVLGQGPQFIFQYYEKEERGRGNFPDRFSARQFPNYSSELNVNALLLGDSALYLCASSLAAGEHQPQHFGDGTRLSIL.